This T cell receptor (beta chain) stems from a study of blood T cell repertoires in COVID-19. Looking at the study overall: Sample material is recorded as cDNA or gDNA derived from T cells, B-cell-depleted T cells, or PBMCs.

CDR1 is SGHKS, CDR2 YYEKEE, per germline (reference sequence). The V segment lost 3 bases and the J segment 0 bases; nucleotides outside the gene matches: 8. CDR3 length: 18 amino acids. In the authors' workflow: Estimation of nucleated cell counts relied on the amplification of reference gene primers. Repertoires were generated with immunoSEQ multiplex PCR, while TCRdb's copy carries only in-frame clones and drops some. That table gives V, J and clone size, and the DNA gave D and trimming. The repertoire includes 200,000 to 250,000 clones, 75% to 85% of them detected once, and about 7.7% sits in the top ten. Cohort allocation depended upon clinical history that participants reported.

The specimen sequenced was PBMCs or T cells enriched from blood (not recorded which). The clonotype originates from a woman aged 35 to 49 with acute COVID-19. The chain recombines TRBV5-5 with TRBJ2-4, with 11 bases matching TRBD2. CDR3 DNA sequence: TGTGCCAGCAGCTCGGAACTAGCGGGGGTACTAGCCAAAAACATTCAGTACTTC. Translated: CASSSELAGVLAKNIQYF. Filled out from reference TRBV5-5 and TRBJ2-4, the complete variable domain reads DAGVTQSPTHLIKTRGQQVTLRCSPISGHKSVSWYQQVLGQGPQFIFQYYEKEERGRGNFPDRFSARQFPNYSSELNVNALLLGDSALYLCASSSELAGVLAKNIQYFGAGTRLSVL.